Listed below are T cell receptor beta chains from one sample, sequenced in a study of T-cell memory formation after mild COVID-19. TCRdb called the 5' RACE reads again in MiXCR, with one record for every CDR3 protein. The sample has tens of thousands of distinct CDR3 sequences, 28% seen once; the top ten hold 43%. Source material: PBMCs or a T cell subset sorted from them (not recorded which). These receptors were collected from a man aged 18 to 35 who had mild COVID-19 (a few samples of this study predate the infection). Cell type and time point are not known. Both conserved end residues are part of each CDR3. D genes are given only for firm matches. Where a row states a size, it is once, few, many or the class of an expanded clone; other rows omit it.

V	D	J	size	DNA	CDR3
TRBV7-9	-	TRBJ2-3	-	TGTGCCAGCAGCGTGGACAGTACAGATACGCAGTATTTT	CASSVDSTDTQYF
TRBV4-3	-	TRBJ2-3	-	TGCGCCAGCAGCCAAGTCGTCGGAGGGAGGCAGAACACAGATACGCAGTATTTT	CASSQVVGGRQNTDTQYF
TRBV5-1	-	TRBJ2-7	many	TGCGCCAGCAGCTTGACTAGTACCTACGAGCAGTACTTC	CASSLTSTYEQYF
TRBV7-9	-	TRBJ2-7	-	TGTGCCAGCAGCTCCTTCTACGAGCAGTACTTC	CASSSFYEQYF
TRBV12-3/TRBV12-4	-	TRBJ2-7	few	TGTGCCAGCAGTCAAATGTCTCCCTTTAGAAACGAGCAGTACTTC	CASSQMSPFRNEQYF
TRBV12-3/TRBV12-4	TRBD2	TRBJ2-5	few	TGTGCCAGCGGAAATGCTAGCGGGGGTAGGCAAGAGACCCAGTACTTC	CASGNASGGRQETQYF
TRBV4-1	TRBD1	TRBJ2-5	-	TGCGCCAGCAGCCCCGGGACAGGGTTTCACTTC	CASSPGTGFHF
TRBV12-3/TRBV12-4	-	TRBJ2-5	-	TGTGCCAGCAGGCGTCTAGGGCAAGAGACCCAGTACTTC	CASRRLGQETQYF
TRBV6-2/TRBV6-3	TRBD1	TRBJ1-6	few	TGTGCCAGCAGTTCACAGGGGGAGAATTCACCCCTCCACTTT	CASSSQGENSPLHF
TRBV4-3	TRBD2	TRBJ2-1	-	TGCGCCAGCAGCCAAGACAGGACTAGCGGCTATGAGCAGTTCTTC	CASSQDRTSGYEQFF
TRBV18	-	TRBJ1-1	-	TGTGCCAGCTCAAGGGGACCGGGGCGTTGGGACACTGAAGCTTTCTTT	CASSRGPGRWDTEAFF
TRBV20-1	-	TRBJ1-1	-	TGCAGTGCTAGAGCTAGGGACACTGAAGCTTTCTTT	CSARARDTEAFF
TRBV12-3/TRBV12-4	-	TRBJ2-7	few	TGTGCCAGCAGTCCCGGGGCCTTCTACGAGCAGTACTTC	CASSPGAFYEQYF
TRBV7-7	TRBD2	TRBJ2-2	few	TGTGCCAGCAGCCCCCCCGGGACTAGCGGGGGGAACACCGGGGAGCTGTTTTTT	CASSPPGTSGGNTGELFF
TRBV9	-	TRBJ1-1	many	TGTGCCAGCAGCCCCGGCCGGGGGGAGGCGGACACTGAAGCTTTCTTT	CASSPGRGEADTEAFF
TRBV7-2	TRBD1	TRBJ1-2	-	TGTGCCAGCAGCTTGAGCGGACAGGGGGCATATGGCTACACCTTC	CASSLSGQGAYGYTF
TRBV5-1	-	TRBJ1-2	few	TGCGCCAGCAGCGGAGGCAGGGATGGCTACACCTTC	CASSGGRDGYTF
TRBV29-1	-	TRBJ1-2	-	TGCAGCGTTTATGGCCGAATGACAGAGATCGGTGGCTACACCTTC	CSVYGRMTEIGGYTF
TRBV27	TRBD1	TRBJ1-1	-	TGTGCCAGCAGTCTGGGACAGGAGGGGACTGAAGCTTTCTTT	CASSLGQEGTEAFF
TRBV23-1	-	TRBJ2-3	-	TGCGCCAGCACGAAGACCGGGCGGTGGACAGATACGCAGTATTTT	CASTKTGRWTDTQYF
TRBV20-1	TRBD2	TRBJ2-1	few	TGCAGTGCTAGATCAACCGGGACTAGCTTCGACGAGCAGTTCTTC	CSARSTGTSFDEQFF
TRBV4-1	TRBD1	TRBJ2-5	-	TGCGCCAGCAGCCAGGGGGACAGGGGAAAAGAGACCCAGTACTTC	CASSQGDRGKETQYF
TRBV10-3	-	TRBJ2-6	many	TGTGCCATCAGACCGACAGAAAGCTCTGGGGCCAACGTCCTGACTTTC	CAIRPTESSGANVLTF
TRBV7-2	-	TRBJ2-7	few	TGTGCCAGCAGCTTAGCGGTACACAACGAGCAGTACTTC	CASSLAVHNEQYF
TRBV14	-	TRBJ1-6	few	TGTGCCAGCAGCCAAACTGGGTTCCCCCCCCTCCACTTT	CASSQTGFPPLHF
TRBV4-1	-	TRBJ2-3	few	TGCGCCAGCAGCCAACCGGCTGATACGCAGTATTTT	CASSQPADTQYF
TRBV7-9	-	TRBJ2-5	few	TGTGCCAGCAGCTACAGGTCTGAGACCCAGTACTTC	CASSYRSETQYF